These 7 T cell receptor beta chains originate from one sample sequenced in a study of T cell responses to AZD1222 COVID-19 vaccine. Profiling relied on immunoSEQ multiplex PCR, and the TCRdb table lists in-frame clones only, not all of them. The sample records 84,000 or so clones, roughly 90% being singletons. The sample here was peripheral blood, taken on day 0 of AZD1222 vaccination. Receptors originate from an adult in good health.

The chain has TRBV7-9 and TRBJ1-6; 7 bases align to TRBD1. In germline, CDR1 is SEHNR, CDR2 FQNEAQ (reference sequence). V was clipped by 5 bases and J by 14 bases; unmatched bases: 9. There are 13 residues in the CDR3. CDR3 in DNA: TGTGCCAGCAGCACCGGGGACAGCCAGGCCCTCCACTTT. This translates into CASSTGDSQALHF.

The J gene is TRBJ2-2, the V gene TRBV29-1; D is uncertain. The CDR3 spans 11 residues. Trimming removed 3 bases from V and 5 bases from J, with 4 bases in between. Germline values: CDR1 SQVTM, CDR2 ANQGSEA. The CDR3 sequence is CSVEVTGELFF. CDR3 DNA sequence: TGCAGCGTTGAGGTAACCGGGGAGCTGTTTTTT.

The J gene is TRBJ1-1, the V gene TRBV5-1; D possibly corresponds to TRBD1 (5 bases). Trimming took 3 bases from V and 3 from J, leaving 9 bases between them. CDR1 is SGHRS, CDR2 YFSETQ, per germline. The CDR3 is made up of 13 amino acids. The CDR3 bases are TGCGCCAGCAGCTGGGCGGGGGACACTGAAGCTTTCTTT. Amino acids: CASSWAGDTEAFF.

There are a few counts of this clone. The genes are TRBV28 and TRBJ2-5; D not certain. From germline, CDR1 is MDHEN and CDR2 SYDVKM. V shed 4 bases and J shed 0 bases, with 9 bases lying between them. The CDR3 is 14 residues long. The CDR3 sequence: CASSYASYQETQYF. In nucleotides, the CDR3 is TGTGCCAGCAGTTATGCATCGTACCAAGAGACCCAGTACTTC. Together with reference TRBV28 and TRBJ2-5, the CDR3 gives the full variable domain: DVKVTQSSRYLVKRTGEKVFLECVQDMDHENMFWYRQDPGLGLRLIYFSYDVKMKEKGDIPEGYSVSREKKERFSLILESASTNQTSMYLCASSYASYQETQYFGPGTRLLVL.

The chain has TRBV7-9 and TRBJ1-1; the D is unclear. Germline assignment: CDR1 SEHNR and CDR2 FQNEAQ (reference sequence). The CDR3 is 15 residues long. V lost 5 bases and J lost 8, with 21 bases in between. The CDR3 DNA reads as TGTGCCAGCAGCCGAAGCGACCGACCAGCGCCCGAAGCTTTCTTT. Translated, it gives CASSRSDRPAPEAFF.

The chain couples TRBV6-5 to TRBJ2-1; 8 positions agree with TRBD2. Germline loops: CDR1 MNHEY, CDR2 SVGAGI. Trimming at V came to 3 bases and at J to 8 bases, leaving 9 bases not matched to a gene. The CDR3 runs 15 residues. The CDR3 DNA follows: TGTGCCAGCAGTTATGGCGGGAGGATCGGAGATGAGCAGTTCTTC. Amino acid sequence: CASSYGGRIGDEQFF.

CDR3 coding DNA: TGCGCCAGCAGCGTGACAGGAAAATACACTGAAGCTTTCTTT. Its protein is CASSVTGKYTEAFF. The chain couples TRBV5-1 to TRBJ1-1; a possible D gene is TRBD1 (6 bases). Trimming removed 4 bases at V and 3 bases at J, with 13 bases between. CDR1 and CDR2 (germline): SGHRS, YFSETQ. This CDR3 region has 14 residues.